One sample yielded the 20 T cell receptor beta chains listed below, sequenced in a study of vaccination and CD4 T cells after COVID-19. Their cognate antigens are unknown. Treatment: approximately nine-day PBMC culture with coronavirus spike peptide pools or control peptides (ViraFEST assay). Once obtained from cultured CD4+ T cells, the DNA was sequenced using the Oncomine TCR Beta short-read assay. A single record per CDR3 protein comes from TCRdb applying MiXCR to the PCR reads. This table has thousands of distinct CDR3 sequences, around 66% appearing once. The specimen comprised cultured CD4+ T cells from blood, sampled after SARS-CoV-2 vaccination. These receptors originate from a human donor with COVID-19.

This chain links TRBV6-4 with TRBJ1-5; D remains unclear. Germline lookup yields CDR1 MRHNA and CDR2 SNTAGT. V lost 3 bases to trimming and J lost 0 bases, with 9 bases between them. CDR3 length: 15 amino acids. CDR3 nucleotides: TGTGCCAGCAGTGAAGGTGGAGTTAGCAATCAGCCCCAGCATTTT. Residues: CASSEGGVSNQPQHF.

This sequence joins TRBV4-3 and TRBJ2-5; weak D call: TRBD1 (5 bases). Trimming took 4 bases from V and 5 from J, leaving 14 bases between them. CDR3 length: 14 residues. Germline loops: CDR1 LGHNA, CDR2 YSLEER. The CDR3 is CASSLSGFSETQYF. The CDR3 DNA sequence: TGCGCCAGCAGCCTCTCAGGGTTTTCGGAGACCCAGTACTTC.

The CDR3 sequence: CASRLQAGRAFF. The DNA for the CDR3 is TGTGCCAGCAGACTCCAGGCAGGGCGGGCTTTCTTT. The gene calls are TRBV27 and TRBJ1-1, with TRBD1 as a possible D gene (5 bases). CDR1 is MNHEY, CDR2 SMNVEV, per germline (reference sequence). The V gene lost 6 bases and the J gene lost 11 bases, with 16 bases spanning the gap. The CDR3 runs to 12 residues.

For the CDR3, the DNA is TGTGCCATCAGTGATGCTAGCGGGGGGGCATATCATACGCAGTATTTT. It specifies CAISDASGGAYHTQYF. The chain combines TRBV10-3 with TRBJ2-3; 12 bases are a match to TRBD2. V gave up 3 bases and J gave up 7 bases; unmatched junction bases: 8. Germline V gene data show CDR1 as ENHRY and CDR2 as SYGVKD. The CDR3 is 16 residues long.

This clonotype was detected a few times. The chain recombines TRBV7-2 with TRBJ2-5; tentatively, D is TRBD1 or TRBD2 (6 bases each). Trimming left V 7 bases short and J 1 base short, with 13 bases between. Germline CDR1 and CDR2: SGHTA and FQGNSA. This CDR3 comprises 14 residues. The CDR3 is CASTPSGAQETQYF. Written as DNA, the CDR3 is TGTGCCAGCACCCCATCGGGGGCCCAAGAGACCCAGTACTTC. Complete variable domain (other parts from reference TRBV7-2 and TRBJ2-5): GAGVSQSPSNKVTEKGKDVELRCDPISGHTALYWYRQSLGQGLEFLIYFQGNSAPDKSGLPSDRFSAERTGGSVSTLTIQRTQQEDSAVYLCASTPSGAQETQYFGPGTRLLVL.

The V call is TRBV12-2, the J call TRBJ1-5. TRBV12-2 is recorded as a pseudogene. CDR3 length equals 17 residues. The CDR3 coding sequence is TGTGCAAGTCGCTTCGACACGGACCGTTATAGCAATCAGCCCCAGCATTTT. This codes for CASRFDTDRYSNQPQHF.

V gene TRBV20-1 combines with J gene TRBJ2-7; D might be TRBD1 (6 bases). The germline CDR1 and CDR2 sequences are DFQATT and SNEGSKA (reference sequence). The CDR3 sequence is 14 residues long. The ends were cut back, 5 bases at V and 0 bases at J, with 14 bases in the middle. This CDR3 is CSARRQVSSYEQYF. The CDR3 nucleotides read TGCAGTGCTCGTCGACAGGTTAGCTCCTACGAGCAGTACTTC.

The chain joins TRBV20-1 to TRBJ2-1; D is possibly TRBD1 (5 bases). The germline gives CDR1 DFQATT, CDR2 SNEGSKA (reference sequence). Trimming shortened V by 5 bases and J by 7 bases, and 12 bases separated the two germline ends. The length of the CDR3 is 12 residues. Here the CDR3 DNA reads TGCAGTGCTTCCTACTCAGGGAATGAGCAGTTCTTC. It codes for CSASYSGNEQFF.

This clonotype was picked up a small number of times. The rearrangement links TRBV27 to TRBJ1-2; a weak D match, TRBD1 (6 bases). This CDR3 comprises 14 residues. Per the germline V gene, CDR1 is MNHEY and CDR2 is SMNVEV (reference sequence). The V end lost 3 bases, the J end lost 7 bases, and 15 bases lay between the germline ends. CDR3 sequence: CASSFSGTMIGYTF. Written as DNA, the CDR3 is TGTGCCAGCAGTTTCTCCGGGACAATGATTGGCTACACCTTC.

The chain combines TRBV20-1 with TRBJ2-3, with D possibly called TRBD1 or TRBD2 (6 bases each). The ends were cut back, 2 bases at V and 4 bases at J, with 10 bases in the middle. The CDR3 has 13 amino acids. Germline assignment: CDR1 DFQATT and CDR2 SNEGSKA (reference sequence). CDR3 in amino acids: CSARMEGADTQYF. In DNA form, the CDR3 reads TGCAGTGCTAGAATGGAGGGGGCAGATACGCAGTATTTT.

This chain links TRBV19 with TRBJ2-6, with D unresolved. Looked up from germline, CDR1 is LNHDA and CDR2 is SQIVND (reference sequence). Trimming removed 10 bases at V and 2 bases at J, with 15 bases between. CDR3 length: 15 residues. CDR3 in amino acids: CATSGRVTGANVLTF. CDR3 DNA sequence: TGTGCCACCTCAGGCCGGGTCACTGGGGCCAACGTCCTGACTTTC.

CDR3 coding DNA: TGCAGTGCTATGGACAGCCGGAGGACTGAAGCTTTCTTT. Translated: CSAMDSRRTEAFF. J is TRBJ1-1 and V is TRBV20-1, with D maybe TRBD1 (6 bases). Trimming pared 4 bases from V and 5 bases from J, leaving 14 bases between. CDR3 size: 13 residues. Germline V gives CDR1 DFQATT, CDR2 SNEGSKA (reference sequence).

The chain combines TRBV10-3 with TRBJ2-5; D unclear. This CDR3 comprises 15 residues. In germline, CDR1 is ENHRY, CDR2 SYGVKD. Trimming cost V 0 bases and J 9 bases, with 17 bases left between them. The CDR3 is CAISESPTLSGSQYF. The CDR3 coding sequence is TGTGCCATCAGTGAGTCACCGACACTCTCTGGGTCCCAGTACTTC.

This clonotype is medium-sized. V and J are TRBV10-1 and TRBJ2-7, with 7 bases identical to TRBD1. CDR3 size: 14 residues. Trimming at V came to 3 bases and at J to 4 bases, leaving 6 bases not matched to a gene. The germline V gene has CDR1 WNHNN and CDR2 SYGVQD (reference sequence). This chain's CDR3 is CASSEGTAKYEQYF. In nucleotides, the CDR3 is TGCGCCAGCAGTGAAGGGACAGCGAAGTACGAGCAGTACTTC.

This sequence joins TRBV6-5 and TRBJ2-3, with 9 nucleotides matching TRBD1. V trimming: 0 bases; J trimming: 1 base; junction bases outside the gene matches: 2. From germline, CDR1 is MNHEY and CDR2 SVGAGI. The CDR3 totals 16 residues. CDR3 sequence reads: CASSYSGQGRTDTQYF. The CDR3 DNA is TGTGCCAGCAGTTACTCGGGACAGGGCCGCACAGATACGCAGTATTTT.

The chain is built from TRBV7-9 and TRBJ2-5; D is possibly TRBD2 (6 bases). Trimming shortened V by 3 bases and J by 5 bases, and 22 bases separated the two germline ends. This CDR3 region has 17 residues. CDR1 SEHNR and CDR2 FQNEAQ come from the germline V gene (reference sequence). The CDR3: CASSFARWGGFDETQYF. CDR3 coding DNA: TGTGCCAGCAGCTTCGCGAGATGGGGAGGTTTCGACGAGACCCAGTACTTC.

The chain employs TRBV6-1 and TRBJ1-6, with 8 bases fitting TRBD1. There are 14 residues in the CDR3. The germline V gene encodes CDR1 MNHNS and CDR2 SASEGT. Trimming removed 11 bases from V and 6 bases from J; junction bases left unmatched: 9. The CDR3 coding sequence is TGTGCCGGGACCGGGACAGGTCGTAATTCACCCCTCCACTTT. Translating it yields CAGTGTGRNSPLHF.

This clonotype has a handful of counts. The chain couples TRBV6-1 to TRBJ2-7; perhaps TRBD1 as D (5 bases). Trimming stripped 11 bases from V and 1 base from J, with 15 bases between. Germline CDR1 and CDR2: MNHNS and SASEGT. The CDR3 has 13 residues. In DNA form, the CDR3 reads TGTGCCGCCCGCAGGCAGGGTTCCTACGAGCAGTACTTC. Residues: CAARRQGSYEQYF.

The chain combines TRBV28 with TRBJ2-7; no reliable D call. The CDR3 length is 11 residues. Germline V gives CDR1 MDHEN, CDR2 SYDVKM. Trimming shortened V by 5 bases and J by 6 bases, and 8 bases separated the two germline ends. CDR3 DNA: TGTGCCAGCAGTCTCCAATCCGAGCAGTACTTC. Translating it yields CASSLQSEQYF. The full variable domain, completed using reference TRBV28 and TRBJ2-7, is DVKVTQSSRYLVKRTGEKVFLECVQDMDHENMFWYRQDPGLGLRLIYFSYDVKMKEKGDIPEGYSVSREKKERFSLILESASTNQTSMYLCASSLQSEQYFGPGTRLTVT.

The rearrangement uses TRBV2 and TRBJ1-5; perhaps TRBD1 as D (6 bases). This CDR3 contains 13 residues. Germline V lookup: CDR1 SNHLY, CDR2 FYNNEI. V was trimmed by 8 bases and J by 0 bases, leaving 8 bases between them. The CDR3 coding sequence is TGTGCCAGCCACAGGGATAGCAATCAGCCCCAGCATTTT. This codes for CASHRDSNQPQHF.